This paragraph covers one T cell receptor beta chain sequence. Germline V CDR1 and CDR2: SNHLY, FYNNEI. The V gene end was trimmed by 7 bases and the J gene end by 5 bases; junction bases not matched to a gene: 4. This CDR3 has 13 amino acids. In the study's own analysis: Amplification of reference gene primers was used by the study to estimate nucleated cell counts. The protocol was immunoSEQ multiplex PCR, while the TCRdb copy is restricted to in-frame clones and leaves out a portion. V and J calls and clone size come straight from that table; D and trimming were deduced from the DNA. The sample records about 480,000 clones, 85% to 90% being singletons. The data belong to a study of blood T cell repertoires in COVID-19. As for the study in general: The study drew acute and convalescent COVID-19 samples from the United States, Italy and Spain.

This receptor was taken from a woman in her forties or fifties with COVID-19, enrolled during active disease. Sequencing was done on a sample of peripheral blood. The chain joins TRBV2 to TRBJ1-5; 8 positions agree with TRBD1. CDR3: CASKGTGDQPQHF. The CDR3 nucleotides are TGTGCCAGCAAAGGGACAGGAGATCAGCCCCAGCATTTT. The complete variable domain, with remaining parts taken from reference TRBV2 and TRBJ1-5, reads EPEVTQTPSHQVTQMGQEVILRCVPISNHLYFYWYRQILGQKVEFLVSFYNNEISEKSEIFDDQFSVERPDGSNFTLKIRSTKLEDSAMYFCASKGTGDQPQHFGDGTRLSIL.